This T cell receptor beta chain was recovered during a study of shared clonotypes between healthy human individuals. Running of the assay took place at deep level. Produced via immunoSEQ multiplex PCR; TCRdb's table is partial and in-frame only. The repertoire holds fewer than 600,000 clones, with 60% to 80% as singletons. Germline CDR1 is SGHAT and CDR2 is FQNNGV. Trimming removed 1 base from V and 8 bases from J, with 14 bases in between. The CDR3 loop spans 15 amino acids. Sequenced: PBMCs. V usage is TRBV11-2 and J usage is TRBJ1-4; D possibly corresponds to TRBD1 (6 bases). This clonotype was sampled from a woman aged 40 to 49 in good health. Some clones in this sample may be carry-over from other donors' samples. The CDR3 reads CASSLAHRVEEKLFF. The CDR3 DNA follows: TGTGCCAGCAGCTTAGCCCACAGGGTAGAAGAAAAACTGTTTTTT.